This T cell receptor beta chain was sequenced for a study of blood T cell repertoires in COVID-19. Only in-frame clones appear in the TCRdb table, and some are missing; sequencing was by immunoSEQ multiplex PCR. The sample contains 110,000 or so clones, about 76% of which appear only once. The TCR was taken from a man at least 80 years old with acute or convalescent COVID-19. The sample taken for sequencing was peripheral blood.

Here the CDR3 reads CASISGLTYEQYF. The CDR3, as DNA: TGTGCCAGCATTAGCGGACTAACCTACGAGCAGTACTTC. V usage is TRBV2 and J usage is TRBJ2-7, with a possible D match to TRBD2 (6 bases). Germline V CDR1 and CDR2: SNHLY, FYNNEI. V was shortened by 7 bases and J by 2 bases, with 12 bases between the two germline ends. The CDR3 length is 13 residues.